The clone carrying this T cell receptor beta chain was detected once. The source of the sample is a study of T cell responses to AZD1222 COVID-19 vaccine. Germline V lookup: CDR1 SGDLS, CDR2 YYNGEE. V was clipped by 3 bases and J by 3 bases, with 13 bases between them. The CDR3 consists of 15 residues. Clones were sequenced by immunoSEQ multiplex PCR, and TCRdb holds only the in-frame ones, with some missing. The data contain 130,000 to 150,000 clones, approximately 88% of them singletons. This specimen consisted of peripheral blood, obtained 28 days after the second dose of the MenACWY control vaccine. The chain uses TRBV9 and TRBJ1-3; D remains ambiguous. The TCR comes from an adult who received the MenACWY meningococcal vaccine as a control. The chain's CDR3 is CASSEGPAHGNTIYF. The CDR3 nucleotides read TGTGCCAGCAGCGAAGGCCCGGCCCATGGAAACACCATATATTTT.